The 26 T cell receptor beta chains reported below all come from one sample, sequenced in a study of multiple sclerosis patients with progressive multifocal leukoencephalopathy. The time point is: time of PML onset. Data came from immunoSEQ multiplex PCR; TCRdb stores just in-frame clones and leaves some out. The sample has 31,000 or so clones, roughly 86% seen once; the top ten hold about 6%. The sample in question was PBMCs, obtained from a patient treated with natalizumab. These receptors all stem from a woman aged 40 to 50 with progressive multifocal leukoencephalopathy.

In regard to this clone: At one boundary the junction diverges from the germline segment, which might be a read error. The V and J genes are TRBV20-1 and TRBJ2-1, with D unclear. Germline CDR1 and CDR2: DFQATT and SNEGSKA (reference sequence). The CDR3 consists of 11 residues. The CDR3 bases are TGCAGTGCTCCCTTTAGGCCGGAGCAGCTCTTC. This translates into CSAPFRPEQLF.

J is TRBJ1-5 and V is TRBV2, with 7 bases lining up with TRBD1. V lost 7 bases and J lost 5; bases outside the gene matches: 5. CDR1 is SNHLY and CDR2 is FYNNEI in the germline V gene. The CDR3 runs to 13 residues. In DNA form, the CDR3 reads TGTGCCAGCACGGGGACAGAGCATCAGCCCCAGCATTTT. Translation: CASTGTEHQPQHF.

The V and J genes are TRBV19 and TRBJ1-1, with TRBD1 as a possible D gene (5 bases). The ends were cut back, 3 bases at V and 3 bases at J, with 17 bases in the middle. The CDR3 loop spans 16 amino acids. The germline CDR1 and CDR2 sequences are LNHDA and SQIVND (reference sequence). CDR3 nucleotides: TGTGCCAGTAGTATTTTGACCGCGGCACAGGACACTGAAGCTTTCTTT. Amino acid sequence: CASSILTAAQDTEAFF.

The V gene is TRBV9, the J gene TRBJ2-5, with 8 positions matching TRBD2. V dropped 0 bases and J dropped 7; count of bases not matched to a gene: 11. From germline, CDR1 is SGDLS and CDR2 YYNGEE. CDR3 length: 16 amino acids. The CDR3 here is CASSVDGLALVRTQYF. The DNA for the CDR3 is TGTGCCAGCAGCGTAGATGGACTAGCTCTGGTGAGGACCCAGTACTTC.

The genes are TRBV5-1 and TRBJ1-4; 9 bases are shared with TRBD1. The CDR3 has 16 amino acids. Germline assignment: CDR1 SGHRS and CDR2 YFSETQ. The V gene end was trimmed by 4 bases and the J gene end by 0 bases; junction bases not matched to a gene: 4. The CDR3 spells CASSKGQGATNEKLFF. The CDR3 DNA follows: TGCGCCAGCAGCAAGGGACAGGGAGCAACTAATGAAAAACTGTTTTTT.

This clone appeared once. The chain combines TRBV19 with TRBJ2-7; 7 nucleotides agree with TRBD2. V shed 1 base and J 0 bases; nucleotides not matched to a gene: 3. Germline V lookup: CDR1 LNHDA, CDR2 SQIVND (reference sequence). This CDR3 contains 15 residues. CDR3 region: CASSIATSASYEQYF. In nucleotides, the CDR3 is TGTGCCAGTAGTATAGCAACTAGCGCCTCCTACGAGCAGTACTTC.

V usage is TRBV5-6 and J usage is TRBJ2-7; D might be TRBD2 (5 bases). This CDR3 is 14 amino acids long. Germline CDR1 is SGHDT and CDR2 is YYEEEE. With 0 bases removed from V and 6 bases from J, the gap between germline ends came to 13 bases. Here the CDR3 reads CASSLGVRRAEQYF. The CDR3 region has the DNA TGTGCCAGCAGCTTGGGAGTCAGGCGGGCCGAGCAGTACTTC.

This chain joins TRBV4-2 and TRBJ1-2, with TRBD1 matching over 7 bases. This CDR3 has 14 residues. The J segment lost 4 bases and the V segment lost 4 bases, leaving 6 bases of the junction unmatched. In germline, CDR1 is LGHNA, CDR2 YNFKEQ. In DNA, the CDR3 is TGTGCCAGCAGCCCCTCGGACAGGTCCTATGGCTACACCTTC. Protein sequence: CASSPSDRSYGYTF.

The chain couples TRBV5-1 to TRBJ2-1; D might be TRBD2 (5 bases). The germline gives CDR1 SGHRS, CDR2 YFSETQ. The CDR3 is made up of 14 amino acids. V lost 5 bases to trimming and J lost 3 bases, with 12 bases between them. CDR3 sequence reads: CASSSGGNYNEQFF. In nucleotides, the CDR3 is TGCGCCAGCAGTTCCGGAGGAAACTACAATGAGCAGTTCTTC.

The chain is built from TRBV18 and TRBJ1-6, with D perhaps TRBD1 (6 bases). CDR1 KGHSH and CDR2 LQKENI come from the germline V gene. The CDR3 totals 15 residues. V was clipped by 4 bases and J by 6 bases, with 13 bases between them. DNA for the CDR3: TGTGCCAGCTCACAGCGGACAGAATCTAATTCACCCCTCCACTTT. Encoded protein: CASSQRTESNSPLHF.

The CDR3 DNA reads TGTGCCAGCAGTCCACAAGGGCGAGAATCACCCCTCCACTTT. It yields the protein CASSPQGRESPLHF. The chain links TRBV6-5 to TRBJ1-6; D uncertain. Germline V gene data show CDR1 as MNHEY and CDR2 as SVGAGI. The CDR3 extends over 14 amino acids. V was pared by 5 bases and J by 10 bases, with 15 bases between.

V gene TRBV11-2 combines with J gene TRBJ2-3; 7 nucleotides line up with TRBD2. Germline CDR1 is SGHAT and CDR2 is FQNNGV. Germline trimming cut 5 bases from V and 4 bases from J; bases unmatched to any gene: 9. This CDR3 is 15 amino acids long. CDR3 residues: CASSSGLVFADTQYF. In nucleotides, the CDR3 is TGTGCCAGCAGCAGCGGACTAGTGTTCGCAGATACGCAGTATTTT.

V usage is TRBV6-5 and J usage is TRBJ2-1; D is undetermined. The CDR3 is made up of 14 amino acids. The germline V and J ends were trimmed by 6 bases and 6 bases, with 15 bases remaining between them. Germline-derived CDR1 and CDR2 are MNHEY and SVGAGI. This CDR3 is CASSHVSGGNEQFF. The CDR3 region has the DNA TGTGCCAGCAGCCACGTATCGGGTGGCAATGAGCAGTTCTTC.

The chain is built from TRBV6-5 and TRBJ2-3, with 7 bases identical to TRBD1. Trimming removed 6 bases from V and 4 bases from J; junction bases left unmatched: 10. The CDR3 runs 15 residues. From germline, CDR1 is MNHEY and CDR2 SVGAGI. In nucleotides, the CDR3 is TGTGCCAGCAGCAACAGGGGATCAAGCCCAGATACGCAGTATTTT. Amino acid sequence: CASSNRGSSPDTQYF.

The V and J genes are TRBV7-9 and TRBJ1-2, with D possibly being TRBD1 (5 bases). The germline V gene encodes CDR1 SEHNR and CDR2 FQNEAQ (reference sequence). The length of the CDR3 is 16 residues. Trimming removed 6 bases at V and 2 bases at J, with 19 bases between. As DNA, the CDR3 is TGTGCCAGCAGTCGAAGAGCGGGGCCGGCAAACTATGGCTACACCTTC. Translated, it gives CASSRRAGPANYGYTF.

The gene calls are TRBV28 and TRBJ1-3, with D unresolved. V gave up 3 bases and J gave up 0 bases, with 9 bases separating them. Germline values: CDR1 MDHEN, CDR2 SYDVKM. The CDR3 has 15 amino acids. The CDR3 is CASSLDSNSGNTIYF. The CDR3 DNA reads TGTGCCAGCAGTTTGGACTCAAACTCTGGAAACACCATATATTTT.

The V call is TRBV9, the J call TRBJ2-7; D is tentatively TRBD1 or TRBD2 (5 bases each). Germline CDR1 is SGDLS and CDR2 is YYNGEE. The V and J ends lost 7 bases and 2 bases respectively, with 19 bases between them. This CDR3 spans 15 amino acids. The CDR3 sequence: CASGAGRDATYEQYF. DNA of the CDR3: TGTGCCAGCGGGGCTGGAAGGGACGCGACCTACGAGCAGTACTTC.

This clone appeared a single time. The CDR3 DNA reads TGTGCCAGCAGCCAAGATGTTGGGAGCTCCTATAATTCACCCCTCCACTTT. This translates into CASSQDVGSSYNSPLHF. The chain combines TRBV4-2 with TRBJ1-6; D is undetermined. Germline CDR1 and CDR2: LGHNA and YNFKEQ. The CDR3 loop spans 17 amino acids. With 0 bases removed from V and 0 bases from J, the gap between germline ends came to 9 bases.

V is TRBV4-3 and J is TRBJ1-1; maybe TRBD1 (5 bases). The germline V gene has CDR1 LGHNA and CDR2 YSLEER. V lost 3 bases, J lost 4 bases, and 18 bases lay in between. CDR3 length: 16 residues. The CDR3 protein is CASSHPKGGTATEAFF. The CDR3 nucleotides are TGCGCCAGCAGCCACCCAAAAGGAGGGACCGCCACTGAAGCTTTCTTT.

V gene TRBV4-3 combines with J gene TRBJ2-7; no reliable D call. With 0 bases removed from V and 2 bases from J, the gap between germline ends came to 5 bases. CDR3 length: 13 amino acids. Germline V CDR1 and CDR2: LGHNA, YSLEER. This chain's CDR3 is CASSQDETYEQYF. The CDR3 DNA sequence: TGCGCCAGCAGCCAAGACGAGACCTACGAGCAGTACTTC.

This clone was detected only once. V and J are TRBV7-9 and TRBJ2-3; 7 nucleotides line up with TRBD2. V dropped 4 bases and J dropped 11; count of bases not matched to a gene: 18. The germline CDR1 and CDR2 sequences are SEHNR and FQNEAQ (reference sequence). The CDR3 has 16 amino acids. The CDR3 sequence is CASSSFLAEPPRGQYF. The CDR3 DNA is TGTGCCAGCAGCTCATTCCTAGCGGAGCCTCCGAGGGGGCAGTATTTT.

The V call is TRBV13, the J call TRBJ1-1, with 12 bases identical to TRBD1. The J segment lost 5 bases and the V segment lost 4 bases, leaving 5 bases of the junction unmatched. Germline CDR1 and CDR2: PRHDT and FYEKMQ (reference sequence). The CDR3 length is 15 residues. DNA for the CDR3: TGTGCCAGCAGCTGGGGACAGGGGGCGCATACTGAAGCTTTCTTT. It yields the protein CASSWGQGAHTEAFF.

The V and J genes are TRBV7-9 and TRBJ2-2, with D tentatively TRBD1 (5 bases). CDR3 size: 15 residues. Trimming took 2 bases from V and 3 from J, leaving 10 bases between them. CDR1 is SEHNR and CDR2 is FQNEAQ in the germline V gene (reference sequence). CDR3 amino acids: CASSLLTQDTGELFF. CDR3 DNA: TGTGCCAGCAGCTTATTGACACAGGACACCGGGGAGCTGTTTTTT.

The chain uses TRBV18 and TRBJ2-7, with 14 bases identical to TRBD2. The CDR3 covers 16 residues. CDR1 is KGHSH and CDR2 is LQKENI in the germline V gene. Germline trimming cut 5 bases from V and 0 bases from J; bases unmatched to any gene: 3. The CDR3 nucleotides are TGTGCCAGCTCATCCGGGACTAGCGGGGGCTCCTACGAGCAGTACTTC. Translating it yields CASSSGTSGGSYEQYF.

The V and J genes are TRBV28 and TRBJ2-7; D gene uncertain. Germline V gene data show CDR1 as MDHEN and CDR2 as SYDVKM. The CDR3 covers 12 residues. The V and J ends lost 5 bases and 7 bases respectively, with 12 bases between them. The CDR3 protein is CASSRGPREQYF. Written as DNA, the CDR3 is TGTGCCAGCAGTCGAGGTCCTCGGGAGCAGTACTTC. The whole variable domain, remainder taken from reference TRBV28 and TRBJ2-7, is DVKVTQSSRYLVKRTGEKVFLECVQDMDHENMFWYRQDPGLGLRLIYFSYDVKMKEKGDIPEGYSVSREKKERFSLILESASTNQTSMYLCASSRGPREQYFGPGTRLTVT.

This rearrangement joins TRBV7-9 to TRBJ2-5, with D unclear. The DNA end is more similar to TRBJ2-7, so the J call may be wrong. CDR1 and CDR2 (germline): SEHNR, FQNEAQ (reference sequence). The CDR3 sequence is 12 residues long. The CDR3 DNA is TGTGCCAGCAGCCCCGGCGGCAACGAGCAGTACTTC. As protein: CASSPGGNEQYF.